The rows below give T cell receptor beta chains drawn from one sample of a study of liver allograft versus peripheral blood T cells. Via MiXCR, TCRdb re-called the reads, giving one row per CDR3 protein. Altogether over 10,000 distinct CDR3 sequences are present, approximately 17% being singletons, with the ten largest covering roughly 13%. These receptor sequences come from a human patient who had a liver transplant. Some T cells may possibly be graft donor cells. CDR3s include the opening cysteine and the closing phenylalanine or tryptophan. Each record gives: D gene, V gene, clone size, J gene, CDR3 protein, CDR3 DNA. The D gene is left open where the match is weak. Size is omitted from some rows. Given values are once, few, many or a class for expanded clones.

>-|TRBV9|few|TRBJ2-4
CASSVEGQGKNIQYF
TGTGCCAGCAGCGTAGAGGGGCAGGGAAAAAACATTCAGTACTTC
>-|TRBV2|few|TRBJ1-4
CASVVEVEEKLFF
TGTGCCAGCGTGGTGGAGGTAGAAGAAAAACTGTTTTTT
>-|TRBV19|medium-sized|TRBJ1-1
CASFSGQFTEAFF
TGTGCCAGTTTCTCAGGACAATTCACTGAAGCTTTCTTT
>-|TRBV12-3/TRBV12-4|many|TRBJ2-3
CASRGRGTDTQYF
TGTGCCAGCAGGGGACGGGGCACAGATACGCAGTATTTT
>TRBD1|TRBV28|-|TRBJ1-1
CASSPGTGLISGTEAFF
TGTGCCAGCAGTCCCGGGACAGGCCTAATAAGTGGCACTGAAGCTTTCTTT
>-|TRBV27|medium-sized|TRBJ1-1
CASSLSNLREAFF
TGTGCCAGCAGTTTATCAAACCTGAGAGAAGCTTTCTTT
>-|TRBV12-3/TRBV12-4|few|TRBJ2-1
CASSSYRRDNEQFF
TGTGCCAGCAGTTCCTACCGCAGGGACAATGAGCAGTTCTTC
>-|TRBV30|many|TRBJ1-1
CAWSVRDGVEAFF
TGTGCCTGGAGTGTACGGGACGGCGTTGAAGCTTTCTTT
>-|TRBV2|-|TRBJ2-1
CASSEMDRSGSNEQFF
TGTGCCAGCAGTGAAATGGATCGATCTGGTAGCAATGAGCAGTTCTTC
>-|TRBV12-3/TRBV12-4|-|TRBJ1-5
CASSLELNQPQHF
TGTGCCAGCAGTTTGGAACTTAATCAGCCCCAGCATTTT
>-|TRBV2|-|TRBJ2-5
CASSESAFQETQYF
TGTGCCAGCAGTGAATCGGCTTTCCAAGAGACCCAGTACTTC
>-|TRBV11-3|-|TRBJ2-1
CASSLGWGGGKGNEQFF
TGTGCCAGCAGCTTAGGGTGGGGAGGGGGCAAGGGGAATGAGCAGTTCTTC
>-|TRBV18|medium-sized|TRBJ2-1
CASSLQRRSSNEQFF
TGTGCCAGCTCACTTCAGCGCCGAAGTTCCAATGAGCAGTTCTTC
>TRBD1|TRBV24-1|-|TRBJ1-4
CAIQRQGPQLMKNCF
TGTGCCATCCAACGACAGGGTCCTCAACTAATGAAAAACTGTTTT
>-|TRBV10-3|many|TRBJ2-5
CAIQGGEETQYF
TGTGCCATCCAGGGGGGAGAAGAGACCCAGTACTTC
>-|TRBV15|medium-sized|TRBJ1-2
CATSRDLTGAYGYTF
TGTGCCACCAGCAGAGACCTGACAGGAGCATATGGCTACACCTTC
>-|TRBV10-3|many|TRBJ1-1
CAISESRDPTEAFF
TGTGCCATCAGTGAGTCCAGAGACCCCACTGAAGCTTTCTTT
>-|TRBV7-9|-|TRBJ2-5
CASSLGVGGQETQYF
TGTGCCAGCAGCCTGGGAGTGGGGGGCCAAGAGACCCAGTACTTC
>-|TRBV28|few|TRBJ2-6
CASTSIGLLSSGANVLTF
TGTGCCAGCACTAGTATAGGGCTACTAAGCTCTGGGGCCAACGTCCTGACTTTC
>TRBD1|TRBV10-3|many|TRBJ2-7
CAISEQAGGTYEQYF
TGTGCCATCAGTGAGCAGGCAGGGGGCACCTACGAGCAGTACTTC
>-|TRBV9|many|TRBJ2-2
CASKGEGTGELFF
TGTGCCAGCAAGGGGGAAGGCACCGGGGAGCTGTTTTTT
>TRBD1|TRBV7-3|-|TRBJ1-2
CASSTGQPANYGYTF
TGTGCCAGCAGCACGGGACAGCCAGCTAACTATGGCTACACCTTC
>TRBD1|TRBV20-1|-|TRBJ1-1
CSAGDRNTEAFF
TGCAGTGCTGGGGACAGGAACACTGAAGCTTTCTTT
>-|TRBV19|-|TRBJ1-6
CASSIHGGRNSPLHF
TGTGCCAGTAGTATTCACGGGGGACGCAATTCACCCCTCCACTTT
>-|TRBV6-2/TRBV6-3|many|TRBJ2-7
CASSSKTRDRFPYEQYF
TGTGCCAGCAGTTCAAAAACCCGCGACAGGTTCCCCTACGAGCAGTACTTC
>TRBD1|TRBV5-6|few|TRBJ2-7
CASSTSLGGPTGEQYF
TGTGCCAGCTCCACTTCCTTAGGGGGCCCAACGGGTGAGCAGTACTTC
>-|TRBV12-3/TRBV12-4|few|TRBJ2-1
CASSFTEGWSYNEQFF
TGTGCCAGCAGTTTTACTGAGGGTTGGTCCTACAATGAGCAGTTCTTC
>-|TRBV6-5|few|TRBJ2-5
CASTHSGVQETQYF
TGTGCCAGCACTCATTCAGGGGTTCAAGAGACCCAGTACTTC
>TRBD1|TRBV5-4|few|TRBJ2-5
CASSPGQGEETQYF
TGTGCCAGCAGCCCCGGACAGGGGGAAGAGACCCAGTACTTC
>-|TRBV20-1|few|TRBJ2-5
CSATPGLSQETQYF
TGCAGTGCTACTCCGGGACTGTCCCAAGAGACCCAGTACTTC
>-|TRBV12-3/TRBV12-4|-|TRBJ2-1
CASSFWDEDEQFF
TGTGCCAGCAGTTTCTGGGACGAGGATGAGCAGTTCTTC
>TRBD2|TRBV20-1|few|TRBJ2-5
CSARGLAAANQETQYF
TGCAGTGCTAGGGGACTAGCTGCTGCCAACCAAGAGACCCAGTACTTC